The 8 T cell receptor beta chains below all came from one sample that was sequenced in a study of cytomegalovirus exposure and HLA in healthy donors. Vbeta (60) and Jbeta (13) primers were used in the PCR. This table comes from immunoSEQ multiplex PCR, and its TCRdb copy is limited to in-frame clones, with some not included. The top ten hold roughly 1.4% of the sample, which has 150,000 to 200,000 clones, approximately 73% seen once. Sequencing was carried out using PBMCs. The receptor source for this set is a man in his fifties or sixties in good health and CMV-seronegative.

This chain joins TRBV5-6 and TRBJ2-5; no definite D call. The CDR3 loop spans 17 amino acids. Germline-derived CDR1 and CDR2 are SGHDT and YYEEEE. Trimming took 0 bases from V and 6 from J, leaving 21 bases between them. The CDR3 region has the DNA TGTGCCAGCAGCTTGGGGCACCAAGGAGATGGGTCCAAGACCCAGTACTTC. Its protein product is CASSLGHQGDGSKTQYF.

This clone was observed a few times. The genes are TRBV6-6 and TRBJ1-3; 7 positions agree with TRBD1. The trim removed 2 bases at V and 4 bases at J, leaving 5 bases unmatched. CDR1 and CDR2 from the germline V gene are MNHNY and SVGAGI (reference sequence). The CDR3 has 15 residues. The CDR3 region is CASSYQTGYGNTIYF. CDR3 nucleotide sequence: TGTGCCAGCAGTTACCAGACAGGGTACGGAAACACCATATATTTT.

As to this clone: One end of the junction does not line up with germline, which may come from a read error. The CDR3 DNA reads as TGTGCCAGCAGAGAAGACAGGCGTTACACCTTC. Its translation is CASREDRRYTF. V is TRBV2 and J is TRBJ1-2, with a tentative D call TRBD1 (6 bases). This CDR3 has 11 amino acids. From germline, CDR1 is SNHLY and CDR2 FYNNEI.

Concerning this clone itself: Its ends do not fully match the called genes, so a read error is possible. The V and J genes are TRBV25-1 and TRBJ1-2; D call uncertain. CDR3 size: 13 residues. The germline CDR1 and CDR2 sequences are MGHDK and SYGVNS. CDR3 DNA sequence: TGTGCCAGCAATGAATCAAACGGGTGGGGCTACACCTTC. As protein: CASNESNGWGYTF.

The chain uses TRBV5-1 and TRBJ2-7, with 8 bases identical to TRBD1. Per the germline V gene, CDR1 is SGHRS and CDR2 is YFSETQ. V lost 1 base to trimming and J lost 5 bases; unmatched junction nucleotides: 11. The CDR3 runs 16 residues. Written as DNA, the CDR3 is TGCGCCAGCAGCTTGCGGCCAGGGGGCCAAGCTAACGAGCAGTACTTC. Translation gives CASSLRPGGQANEQYF.

This clone came up once. The genes are TRBV5-6 and TRBJ1-2; D is perhaps TRBD1 (6 bases). The V end lost 4 bases, the J end lost 2 bases, and 15 bases lay between the germline ends. The CDR3 covers 15 residues. Germline loops: CDR1 SGHDT, CDR2 YYEEEE. The DNA of the CDR3 is TGTGCCAGCAGCGCTACAGGGAAATCAAACTATGGCTACACCTTC. Translated: CASSATGKSNYGYTF.

The chain recombines TRBV7-8 with TRBJ2-2, with 9 bases fitting TRBD2. This CDR3 has 17 amino acids. Looked up from germline, CDR1 is SGHVS and CDR2 is FQNEAQ. J was trimmed by 2 bases and V by 2 bases; bases with no gene match: 6. Written as DNA, the CDR3 is TGTGCCAGCAGCTTACATCTGGGACTAGCCAACACCGGGGAGCTGTTTTTT. Amino acids: CASSLHLGLANTGELFF.

V usage is TRBV5-1 and J usage is TRBJ2-7, with TRBD1 matching 7 bases. The CDR3 has 17 amino acids. Germline assignment: CDR1 SGHRS and CDR2 YFSETQ. V lost 0 bases and J lost 2; bases outside the gene matches: 11. CDR3 in DNA: TGCGCCAGCAGCTTGGACCTATTGACAGGGAGTGCCTACGAGCAGTACTTC. Translated: CASSLDLLTGSAYEQYF.